This record looks at one T cell receptor beta chain sequence and its context. Its antigen remains unidentified. The data stem from a study of cytomegalovirus exposure and HLA in healthy donors. The CDR3 totals 15 residues. Trimming shortened V by 6 bases and J by 3 bases, and 18 bases separated the two germline ends. CDR1 is MNHEY, CDR2 SVGAGI, per germline. Study observations and caveats: CMV serostatus alone was available as immune exposure information. The study labeled fewer than 200 TCR beta chains cytomegalovirus-associated.

13 Jbeta primers and 60 Vbeta primers were used for the PCR. Only in-frame clones appear in the TCRdb table, and some are missing; sequencing was by immunoSEQ multiplex PCR. The table lists around 97,000 clones, about four fifths of them singletons. The sample comprised PBMCs. The origin of this receptor is a man aged 40-55 years in good health and CMV-seropositive. The chain recombines TRBV6-5 with TRBJ2-7; maybe TRBD2 (5 bases). The CDR3: CASSPLAEVLYEQYF. CDR3 coding DNA: TGTGCCAGCAGCCCGCTAGCCGAGGTCCTCTACGAGCAGTACTTC.